Here is one T cell receptor (beta chain) with its context. No antigen is known for it. Other DNA sequences in the sample encode the same CDR3. In germline, CDR1 is KGHSH, CDR2 LQKENI. This CDR3 comprises 13 residues. Trimming shortened V by 0 bases and J by 0 bases, and 3 bases separated the two germline ends. The table came from immunoSEQ multiplex PCR; TCRdb's copy has only in-frame clones and leaves some out. The table has about 2.3 million clones, 80% to 95% seen once. The source of the sample is a study of shared clonotypes between healthy human individuals. Study context: Each donor's CD4 naive and CD4 memory cells filled three plates apiece, CD8 naive two, and CD8 memory one.

The study's findings and limits: Relative to their counterparts shared across all four donors, non-shared clonotypes exhibited diminished generation probabilities. The sharing of 5% to 6.5% of naive CD4 clonotypes was seen across a handful of donors.

The sequenced material came from naive CD4+ T cells from PBMCs. Subset in this sample: CD45RA+ positively selected. The rearrangement uses TRBV18 and TRBJ2-7; the D is unclear. The source is a man aged 18-30 years in good health. Some clones in this sample may be carry-over from other donors' samples. The CDR3, as DNA: TGTGCCAGCTCACCACCCAACTCCTACGAGCAGTACTTC. Translating it yields CASSPPNSYEQYF. Looking up the rest from reference TRBV18 and TRBJ2-7 gives the full variable domain: NAGVMQNPRHLVRRRGQEARLRCSPMKGHSHVYWYRQLPEEGLKFMVYLQKENIIDESGMPKERFSAEFPKEGPSILRIQQVVRGDSAAYFCASSPPNSYEQYFGPGTRLTVT.